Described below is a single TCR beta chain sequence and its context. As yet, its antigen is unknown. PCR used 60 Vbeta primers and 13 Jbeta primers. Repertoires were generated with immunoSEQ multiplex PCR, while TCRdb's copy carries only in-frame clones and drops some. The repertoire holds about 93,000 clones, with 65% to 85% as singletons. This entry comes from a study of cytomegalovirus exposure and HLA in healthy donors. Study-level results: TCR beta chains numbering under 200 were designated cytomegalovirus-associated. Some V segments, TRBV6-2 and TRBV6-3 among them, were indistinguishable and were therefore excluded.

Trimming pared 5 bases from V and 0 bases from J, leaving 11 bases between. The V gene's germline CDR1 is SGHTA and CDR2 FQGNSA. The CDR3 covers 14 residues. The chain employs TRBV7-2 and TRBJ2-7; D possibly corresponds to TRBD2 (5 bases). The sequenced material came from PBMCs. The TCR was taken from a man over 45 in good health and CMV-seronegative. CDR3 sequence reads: CASSPMGSSYEQYF. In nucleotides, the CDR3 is TGTGCCAGCAGCCCGATGGGGAGCTCCTACGAGCAGTACTTC.